This T cell receptor beta chain was observed in a study of blood T cell repertoires in COVID-19. Per the original data handling: It was from reference gene primer amplification that nucleated cell counts were estimated. The method was immunoSEQ multiplex PCR; TCRdb's version includes in-frame clones alone and lacks a portion of them. The V and J calls and clone size are taken from that table; D and trimming were inferred from the DNA. The sample gives around 250,000 clones, roughly 89% of which show up once; 1.5% to 1.9% is in the top ten. CDR1 and CDR2 from the germline V gene are MNHEY and SMNVEV (reference sequence). V shed 4 bases and J 5 bases; nucleotides not matched to a gene: 2. This CDR3 spans 14 amino acids.

The chain uses TRBV27 and TRBJ2-2; 9 bases fit TRBD1. The source material was peripheral blood. The receptor was derived from a woman aged 40 to 50 who had recovered from COVID-19. The CDR3 here is CASSSGTGTGELFF. CDR3 bases: TGTGCCAGCAGTTCCGGGACAGGGACCGGGGAGCTGTTTTTT.